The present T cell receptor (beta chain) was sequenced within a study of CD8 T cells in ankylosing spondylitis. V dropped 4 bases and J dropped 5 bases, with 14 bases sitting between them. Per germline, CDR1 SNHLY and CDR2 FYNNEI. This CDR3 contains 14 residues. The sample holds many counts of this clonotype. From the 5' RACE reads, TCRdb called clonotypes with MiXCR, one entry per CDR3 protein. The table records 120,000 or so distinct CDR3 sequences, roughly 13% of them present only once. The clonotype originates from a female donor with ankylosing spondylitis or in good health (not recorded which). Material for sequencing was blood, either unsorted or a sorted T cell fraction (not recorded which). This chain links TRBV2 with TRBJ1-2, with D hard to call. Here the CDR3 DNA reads TGTGCCAGCAGTGCGGAGACATCGTTTTATGGCTACACCTTC. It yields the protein CASSAETSFYGYTF.